The 4 T cell receptor beta chains in this list originate from one sample, sequenced in a study of cytomegalovirus exposure and HLA in healthy donors. A multiplex PCR was run with 60 Vbeta primers and 13 Jbeta primers. The data were produced by immunoSEQ multiplex PCR, yet TCRdb's version contains in-frame clones alone and is incomplete. The sample yields around 200,000 clones, over 65% seen once. Specimen: PBMCs. These receptors were collected from a man between 40 and 49 years old in good health and CMV-seronegative.

The CDR3 sequence is CASSERETYEQYF. The CDR3 DNA sequence: TGTGCCAGCAGTGAGCGGGAAACCTACGAGCAGTACTTC. The V and J genes are TRBV6-1 and TRBJ2-7, with a possible D match to TRBD2 (6 bases). The length of the CDR3 is 13 residues. V was trimmed by 3 bases and J by 2 bases, leaving 8 bases between them. The germline CDR1 and CDR2 sequences are MNHNS and SASEGT.

The chain has TRBV13 and TRBJ2-7; 9 positions match TRBD2. The CDR3 runs to 14 residues. Germline CDR1 is PRHDT and CDR2 is FYEKMQ (reference sequence). V shed 6 bases and J 2 bases; nucleotides not matched to a gene: 5. The CDR3 loop is CASRKAGGTYEQYF. For the CDR3, the DNA is TGTGCCAGCAGGAAAGCGGGGGGCACCTACGAGCAGTACTTC.

This clone was counted between two and nine times. The identical CDR3 is also encoded by other nucleotide sequences in the sample. The chain couples TRBV19 to TRBJ2-7; maybe TRBD2 (5 bases). The germline V gene has CDR1 LNHDA and CDR2 SQIVND (reference sequence). This CDR3 has 12 amino acids. The germline V and J ends were trimmed by 1 base and 6 bases, with 7 bases remaining between them. As DNA, the CDR3 is TGTGCCAGTAGTATAGGAGGGCGCGAGCAGTACTTC. Protein sequence: CASSIGGREQYF.

The chain uses TRBV30 and TRBJ2-2, with a tentative D call TRBD1 (5 bases). CDR1 is GTSNPN, CDR2 SVGIG, per germline (reference sequence). Trimming took 0 bases from V and 6 from J, leaving 5 bases between them. This CDR3 has 12 residues. In DNA, the CDR3 is TGTGCCTGGAGTGTAGGGGCCGGGGAGCTGTTTTTT. As protein: CAWSVGAGELFF.